A selection of T cell receptor beta chains follows, all from one sample in a study of blood T cell repertoires in COVID-19. Clones were read by immunoSEQ multiplex PCR, and TCRdb kept only the in-frame ones, dropping some. In the table there are a few hundred thousand clones, more than 75% of which are singletons. Sequencing used PBMCs or T cells enriched from blood (not recorded which). These receptors originate from a woman aged 45-59 years who had recovered from COVID-19. The CDR3 runs from the conserved cysteine through the conserved F or W. A D gene is named only where the DNA matches it firmly. The listing skips clone size in some rows; elsewhere it reads once, few, many or a size class.

d_call: TRBD1; v_call: TRBV2; j_call: TRBJ2-2; clone_size: few; cdr3_aa: CASSELTGLDTGELFF; cdr3_nt: TGTGCCAGCAGTGAACTGACAGGGTTAGACACCGGGGAGCTGTTTTTT
d_call: TRBD2; v_call: TRBV11-3; j_call: TRBJ2-2; clone_size: -; cdr3_aa: CASSLLAGGLTGELFF; cdr3_nt: TGTGCCAGCAGTTTACTAGCGGGGGGACTCACCGGGGAGCTGTTTTTT
d_call: TRBD2; v_call: TRBV10-3; j_call: TRBJ2-7; clone_size: -; cdr3_aa: CAISDGGVSYEQYF; cdr3_nt: TGTGCCATCAGTGACGGGGGGGTCTCCTACGAGCAGTACTTC
d_call: -; v_call: TRBV3-1/TRBV3-2; j_call: TRBJ2-7; clone_size: -; cdr3_aa: CASSPQGRSSYEQYF; cdr3_nt: TGTGCCAGCAGCCCGCAGGGTAGGTCTTCCTACGAGCAGTACTTC
d_call: -; v_call: TRBV3-1/TRBV3-2; j_call: TRBJ1-5; clone_size: -; cdr3_aa: CASSQAGGQPQHF; cdr3_nt: TGTGCCAGCAGCCAAGCCGGGGGTCAGCCCCAGCATTTT
d_call: -; v_call: TRBV18; j_call: TRBJ1-1; clone_size: -; cdr3_aa: CASSPTLGRVNTEAFF; cdr3_nt: TGTGCCAGCTCACCAACCCTGGGCAGGGTGAACACTGAAGCTTTCTTT
d_call: TRBD1; v_call: TRBV19; j_call: TRBJ1-6; clone_size: -; cdr3_aa: CASSTDRGGGSPLHF; cdr3_nt: TGTGCCAGTAGTACGGACAGGGGAGGAGGATCACCCCTCCACTTT
d_call: TRBD2; v_call: TRBV28; j_call: TRBJ2-1; clone_size: -; cdr3_aa: CASGLAGGRYNEQFF; cdr3_nt: TGTGCCAGCGGATTGGCGGGGGGGCGCTACAATGAGCAGTTCTTC
d_call: TRBD2; v_call: TRBV28; j_call: TRBJ2-3; clone_size: -; cdr3_aa: CASGPAGGAGDTQYF; cdr3_nt: TGTGCCAGCGGTCCGGCGGGGGGGGCAGGAGATACGCAGTATTTT
d_call: -; v_call: TRBV10-3; j_call: TRBJ1-2; clone_size: -; cdr3_aa: CAISESGRGSNYGYTF; cdr3_nt: TGTGCCATCAGTGAGTCTGGCAGGGGTAGCAACTATGGCTACACCTTC
d_call: -; v_call: TRBV9; j_call: TRBJ2-5; clone_size: -; cdr3_aa: CASSVGGPQETQYF; cdr3_nt: TGTGCCAGCAGCGTTGGGGGCCCGCAAGAGACCCAGTACTTC
d_call: -; v_call: TRBV25-1; j_call: TRBJ2-4; clone_size: -; cdr3_aa: CASSPTGKAKNIQYF; cdr3_nt: TGTGCCAGCAGCCCGACAGGAAAAGCCAAAAACATTCAGTACTTC
d_call: TRBD1; v_call: TRBV20-1; j_call: TRBJ1-5; clone_size: -; cdr3_aa: CSASEGTGGSQPQHF; cdr3_nt: TGCAGTGCTAGTGAGGGGACAGGGGGATCCCAGCCCCAGCATTTT
d_call: -; v_call: TRBV6-5; j_call: TRBJ1-1; clone_size: -; cdr3_aa: CASTGVGGATEAFF; cdr3_nt: TGTGCCAGCACTGGAGTGGGGGGAGCAACTGAAGCTTTCTTT
d_call: -; v_call: TRBV7-8; j_call: TRBJ1-4; clone_size: once; cdr3_aa: CASSPSGGNEKLFF; cdr3_nt: TGTGCCAGCAGCCCCTCGGGGGGTAATGAAAAACTGTTTTTT
d_call: -; v_call: TRBV2; j_call: TRBJ2-3; clone_size: -; cdr3_aa: CASSERTEAPDTQYF; cdr3_nt: TGTGCCAGCAGTGAGAGAACGGAGGCCCCAGATACGCAGTATTTT
d_call: TRBD1; v_call: TRBV5-4; j_call: TRBJ1-3; clone_size: -; cdr3_aa: CASSRETGVGNTIYF; cdr3_nt: TGTGCCAGCAGCCGTGAGACAGGGGTTGGAAACACCATATATTTT
d_call: TRBD1; v_call: TRBV10-1; j_call: TRBJ1-6; clone_size: -; cdr3_aa: CAANGTAPSYNSPLHF; cdr3_nt: TGCGCCGCCAACGGGACAGCTCCCTCCTATAATTCACCCCTCCACTTT
d_call: -; v_call: TRBV18; j_call: TRBJ1-2; clone_size: -; cdr3_aa: CASSRPFSGDGYTF; cdr3_nt: TGTGCCAGCTCAAGGCCATTTTCAGGGGATGGCTACACCTTC
d_call: -; v_call: TRBV20-1; j_call: TRBJ2-4; clone_size: -; cdr3_aa: CSASQGAKNIQYF; cdr3_nt: TGCAGTGCAAGTCAGGGGGCCAAAAACATTCAGTACTTC
d_call: -; v_call: TRBV2; j_call: TRBJ2-5; clone_size: -; cdr3_aa: CASSLETQYF; cdr3_nt: TGTGCCAGCAGTCTGGAGACCCAGTACTTC
d_call: -; v_call: TRBV7-2; j_call: TRBJ2-2; clone_size: -; cdr3_aa: CASSLDGDTGELFF; cdr3_nt: TGTGCCAGCAGCTTAGACGGAGACACCGGGGAGCTGTTTTTT
d_call: TRBD2; v_call: TRBV7-2; j_call: TRBJ2-7; clone_size: -; cdr3_aa: CASSLNQLRGGYEQYF; cdr3_nt: TGTGCCAGCAGCTTAAATCAACTACGGGGGGGCTACGAGCAGTACTTC
d_call: -; v_call: TRBV28; j_call: TRBJ2-1; clone_size: -; cdr3_aa: CASSETRGAMDEQFF; cdr3_nt: TGTGCCAGCAGTGAAACTCGGGGTGCCATGGATGAGCAGTTCTTC
d_call: TRBD2; v_call: TRBV7-2; j_call: TRBJ2-5; clone_size: once; cdr3_aa: CASSLYLAGGQLGTQYF; cdr3_nt: TGTGCCAGCAGCCTATACTTAGCGGGGGGGCAGCTTGGGACCCAGTACTTC
d_call: -; v_call: TRBV7-6; j_call: TRBJ2-6; clone_size: -; cdr3_aa: CASSPSGGANVLTF; cdr3_nt: TGTGCCAGCAGCCCCAGTGGTGGGGCCAACGTCCTGACTTTC
d_call: -; v_call: TRBV29-1; j_call: TRBJ1-2; clone_size: -; cdr3_aa: CSVEGGLHGYTF; cdr3_nt: TGCAGCGTTGAAGGAGGACTTCATGGCTACACCTTC
d_call: -; v_call: TRBV2; j_call: TRBJ1-4; clone_size: -; cdr3_aa: CASMGTSRREKLFF; cdr3_nt: TGTGCCAGCATGGGGACATCCCGACGGGAAAAACTGTTTTTT
d_call: -; v_call: TRBV6-5; j_call: TRBJ2-2; clone_size: once; cdr3_aa: CASLFSGGELFF; cdr3_nt: TGTGCCAGCTTATTCTCGGGCGGGGAGCTGTTTTTT
d_call: -; v_call: TRBV2; j_call: TRBJ1-6; clone_size: -; cdr3_aa: CASSEVGLSDLHF; cdr3_nt: TGTGCCAGCAGTGAGGTTGGACTCTCGGACCTCCACTTT
d_call: TRBD2; v_call: TRBV5-6; j_call: TRBJ2-7; clone_size: -; cdr3_aa: CASTMGGSSYEQYF; cdr3_nt: TGTGCCAGCACCATGGGGGGGAGCTCCTACGAGCAGTACTTC
d_call: -; v_call: TRBV11-2; j_call: TRBJ1-3; clone_size: -; cdr3_aa: CASSHQGPPVGDTIYF; cdr3_nt: TGTGCCAGCAGCCATCAGGGCCCTCCCGTCGGTGACACCATATATTTT
d_call: -; v_call: TRBV4-2; j_call: TRBJ2-7; clone_size: -; cdr3_aa: CASSQDWQGYEQYF; cdr3_nt: TGTGCCAGCAGCCAAGATTGGCAGGGCTACGAGCAGTACTTC
d_call: -; v_call: TRBV10-3; j_call: TRBJ1-5; clone_size: -; cdr3_aa: CAISVGQNQPQHF; cdr3_nt: TGTGCCATCAGTGTCGGACAGAATCAGCCCCAGCATTTT
d_call: -; v_call: TRBV28; j_call: TRBJ1-3; clone_size: -; cdr3_aa: CASSSTGISGNTIYF; cdr3_nt: TGTGCCAGCAGTTCAACAGGGATTTCTGGAAACACCATATATTTT
d_call: TRBD1; v_call: TRBV6-4; j_call: TRBJ1-2; clone_size: -; cdr3_aa: CASSLDQGAMIYGYTF; cdr3_nt: TGTGCCAGCAGTCTAGACCAGGGGGCGATGATCTATGGCTACACCTTC
d_call: -; v_call: TRBV2; j_call: TRBJ1-6; clone_size: -; cdr3_aa: CASSPQATSPLHF; cdr3_nt: TGTGCCAGCAGTCCTCAAGCCACTTCACCCCTCCACTTT
d_call: -; v_call: TRBV5-6; j_call: TRBJ2-1; clone_size: -; cdr3_aa: CASSLVGWRGLNEQFF; cdr3_nt: TGTGCCAGCAGCTTGGTGGGGTGGAGGGGGCTCAATGAGCAGTTCTTC
d_call: TRBD1; v_call: TRBV7-2; j_call: TRBJ1-2; clone_size: -; cdr3_aa: CASSADRGLYGYTF; cdr3_nt: TGTGCCAGCAGCGCAGACAGGGGCCTCTATGGCTACACCTTC
d_call: -; v_call: TRBV7-9; j_call: TRBJ1-1; clone_size: -; cdr3_aa: CASSSPGNTEAFF; cdr3_nt: TGTGCCAGCAGTTCCCCCGGGAACACTGAAGCTTTCTTT